Presented here are 11 T cell receptor beta chains from one specimen sequenced in a study of T-cell reconstitution after alpha-beta-depleted transplantation in children. A TCRbeta library incorporating unique molecular identifiers was prepared. Each CDR3 protein gets one entry after TCRdb re-called the PCR reads with MiXCR. The data show just under 250,000 distinct CDR3 sequences, more than 20% seen once. This sample comprised PBMCs, obtained before TCRalphabeta/CD19-depleted stem cell transplant. The source of these receptors is a girl aged 2 to 9 with Fanconi anemia, due to receive a stem cell transplant.

This clonotype showed up many times. CDR3 nucleotide sequence: TGTGCCAGCAGCTTAGACCTGGCTGAAGAGACCCAGTACTTC. Protein sequence: CASSLDLAEETQYF. This chain connects TRBV11-2 to TRBJ2-5, with unresolved D. Trimming removed 0 bases from V and 3 bases from J, with 8 bases in between. CDR1 and CDR2 from the germline V gene are SGHAT and FQNNGV. The CDR3 length is 14 residues.

This clonotype occurred many times. CDR3 nucleotides: TGCAGCGCCGAGACTAGTTCTAGGTACGAGCAGTACTTC. Translated: CSAETSSRYEQYF. This chain connects TRBV29-1 to TRBJ2-7; possibly TRBD2 for D (6 bases). Germline V gives CDR1 SQVTM, CDR2 ANQGSEA. This CDR3 spans 13 amino acids. V lost 7 bases and J 4 bases, leaving 17 bases between the germline ends.

This chain joins TRBV21-1 and TRBJ2-7. TRBV21-1 is an annotated pseudogene. The CDR3 extends over 12 amino acids. CDR3 in amino acids: CASSKTAHEQYF. The CDR3 DNA sequence: TGTGCCAGCAGCAAAACGGCGCACGAGCAGTACTTC.

This clonotype was detected ten times or more. The chain has TRBV20-1 and TRBJ1-1, with D hard to call. V was pared by 0 bases and J by 7 bases, with 15 bases between. This CDR3 has 14 amino acids. From germline, CDR1 is DFQATT and CDR2 SNEGSKA (reference sequence). CDR3 DNA sequence: TGCAGTGCTAGAGATGTGGGGAAAAGAGGTGAAGCTTTCTTT. This codes for CSARDVGKRGEAFF.

There are many counts of this clonotype. The CDR3 bases are TGCAGCGTGAGAGGAGGACAGGGGATATATGAGCAGTACTTC. Encoded protein: CSVRGGQGIYEQYF. This chain connects TRBV29-1 to TRBJ2-7; TRBD1 matches 9 bases. The CDR3 extends over 14 amino acids. The V gene's germline CDR1 is SQVTM and CDR2 ANQGSEA. V lost 6 bases, J lost 7 bases, and 13 bases stayed unmatched.

This clonotype was seen at least ten times. The CDR3 sequence: CSVEGTNVITDTQYF. The DNA of the CDR3 is TGCAGCGTTGAAGGGACAAACGTTATCACAGATACGCAGTATTTT. The chain links TRBV29-1 to TRBJ2-3; D may be TRBD1 (5 bases). CDR3 size: 15 residues. Trimming pared 1 base from V and 2 bases from J, leaving 13 bases between. CDR1 and CDR2 from the germline V gene are SQVTM and ANQGSEA.

This clonotype was counted at least ten times. This sequence joins TRBV29-1 and TRBJ1-2; D unclear. Per germline, CDR1 SQVTM and CDR2 ANQGSEA. This CDR3 is built from 12 residues. V was clipped by 7 bases and J by 3 bases, with 12 bases between them. CDR3 bases: TGCAGCGGCCTGAAAGACGACTATGGCTACACCTTC. The encoded protein is CSGLKDDYGYTF.

This chain links TRBV28 with TRBJ2-7; 10 bases match TRBD2. From germline, CDR1 is MDHEN and CDR2 SYDVKM. Trimming cost V 3 bases and J 4 bases; bases outside gene matches: 9. CDR3 length: 16 residues. For the CDR3, the DNA is TGTGCCAGCAGTTTCCTTAGCGGGGGGATTCTTTACGAGCAGTACTTC. Amino acid sequence: CASSFLSGGILYEQYF.

This clonotype has a count of ten or more. As DNA, the CDR3 is TGTGCCAGCACGTTAAGAAGCTCCTACAATGAGCAGTTCTTC. Translated, it gives CASTLRSSYNEQFF. The chain links TRBV12-3 or TRBV12-4 to TRBJ2-1, with D hard to call. The CDR3 has 14 amino acids. V dropped 7 bases and J dropped 0 bases, with 10 bases sitting between them.

The chain is built from TRBV20-1 and TRBJ2-7, with 8 nucleotides matching TRBD1. V lost 3 bases to trimming and J lost 3 bases; unmatched junction nucleotides: 4. The germline V gene has CDR1 DFQATT and CDR2 SNEGSKA (reference sequence). The CDR3 has 13 amino acids. Here the CDR3 DNA reads TGCAGTGCTAGTGTCGGACAGGGCTACGAGCAGTACTTC. Encoded protein: CSASVGQGYEQYF.

The J gene is TRBJ2-5, the V gene TRBV20-1; 9 nucleotides match TRBD2. Germline CDR1 DFQATT, CDR2 SNEGSKA (reference sequence). The CDR3 is 16 residues long. Losses at the gene ends were 4 bases for V and 2 bases for J; bases not matched to a gene: 11. CDR3 sequence (DNA): TGCAGTGCTAACCCTTTCAAGCGGGGGGCGCAAGAGACCCAGTACTTC. Its translation: CSANPFKRGAQETQYF.